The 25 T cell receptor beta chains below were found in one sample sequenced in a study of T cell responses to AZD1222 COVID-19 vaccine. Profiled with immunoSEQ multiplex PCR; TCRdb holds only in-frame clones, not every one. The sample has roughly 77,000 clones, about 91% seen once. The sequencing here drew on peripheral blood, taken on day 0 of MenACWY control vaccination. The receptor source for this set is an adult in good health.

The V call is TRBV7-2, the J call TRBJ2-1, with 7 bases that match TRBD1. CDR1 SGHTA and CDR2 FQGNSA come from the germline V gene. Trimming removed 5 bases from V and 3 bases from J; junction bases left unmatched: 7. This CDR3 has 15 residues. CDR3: CASSRAGTDYNEQFF. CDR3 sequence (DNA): TGTGCCAGCAGCAGGGCCGGGACAGACTACAATGAGCAGTTCTTC.

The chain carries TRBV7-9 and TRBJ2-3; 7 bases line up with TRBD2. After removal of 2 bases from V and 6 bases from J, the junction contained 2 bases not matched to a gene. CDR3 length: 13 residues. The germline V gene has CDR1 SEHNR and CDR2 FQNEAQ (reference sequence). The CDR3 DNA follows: TGTGCCAGCAGCTTATCCGGGAGGGATACGCAGTATTTT. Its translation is CASSLSGRDTQYF. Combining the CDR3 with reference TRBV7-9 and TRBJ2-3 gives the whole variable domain DTGVSQNPRHKITKRGQNVTFRCDPISEHNRLYWYRQTLGQGPEFLTYFQNEAQLEKSRLLSDRFSAERPKGSFSTLEIQRTEQGDSAMYLCASSLSGRDTQYFGPGTRLTVL.

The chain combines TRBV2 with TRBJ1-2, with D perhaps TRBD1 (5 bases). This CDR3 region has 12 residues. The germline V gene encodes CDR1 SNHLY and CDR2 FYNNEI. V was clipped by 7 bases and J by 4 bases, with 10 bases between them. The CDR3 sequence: CASKGTGYGYTF. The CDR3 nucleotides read TGTGCCAGCAAGGGTACAGGCTATGGCTACACCTTC.

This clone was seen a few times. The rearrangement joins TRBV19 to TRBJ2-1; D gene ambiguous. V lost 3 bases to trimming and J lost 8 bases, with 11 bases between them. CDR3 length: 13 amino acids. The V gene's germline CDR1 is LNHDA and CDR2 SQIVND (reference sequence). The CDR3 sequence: CASSMALGYEQFF. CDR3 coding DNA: TGTGCCAGTAGTATGGCTTTGGGGTATGAGCAGTTCTTC.

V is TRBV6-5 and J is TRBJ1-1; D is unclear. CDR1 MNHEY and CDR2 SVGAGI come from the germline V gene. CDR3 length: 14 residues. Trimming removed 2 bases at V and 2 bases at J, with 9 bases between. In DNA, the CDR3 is TGTGCCAGCAGTTACAAATCGGGCAACACTGAAGCTTTCTTT. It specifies CASSYKSGNTEAFF.

In DNA, the CDR3 is TGTGCCAGCAGCTCTAGCGGGAACAGGAATGAGCAGTTCTTC. Encoded protein: CASSSSGNRNEQFF. The rearrangement uses TRBV11-2 and TRBJ2-1, with 9 bases matching TRBD2. This CDR3 is built from 14 residues. From germline, CDR1 is SGHAT and CDR2 FQNNGV. The J segment lost 7 bases and the V segment lost 4 bases, leaving 5 bases of the junction unmatched.

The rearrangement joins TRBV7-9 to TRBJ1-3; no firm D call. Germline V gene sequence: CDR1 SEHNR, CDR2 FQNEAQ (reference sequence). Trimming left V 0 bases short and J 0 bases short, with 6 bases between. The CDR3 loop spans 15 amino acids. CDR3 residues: CASSLAPYSGNTIYF. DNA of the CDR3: TGTGCCAGCAGCTTAGCGCCCTACTCTGGAAACACCATATATTTT.

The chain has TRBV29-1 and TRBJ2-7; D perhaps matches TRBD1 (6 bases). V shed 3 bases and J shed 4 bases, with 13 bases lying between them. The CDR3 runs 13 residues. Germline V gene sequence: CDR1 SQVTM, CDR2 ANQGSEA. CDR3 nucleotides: TGCAGCGTTGAGGATAGTCAGGGGTACGAGCAGTACTTC. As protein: CSVEDSQGYEQYF.

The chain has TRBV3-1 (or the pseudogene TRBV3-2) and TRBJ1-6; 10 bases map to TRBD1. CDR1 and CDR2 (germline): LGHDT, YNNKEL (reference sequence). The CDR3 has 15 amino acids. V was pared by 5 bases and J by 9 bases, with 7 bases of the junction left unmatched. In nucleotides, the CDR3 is TGTGCCAGCAGCGCGCGGGGACAGGGGTTTTCACCCCTCCACTTT. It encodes CASSARGQGFSPLHF.

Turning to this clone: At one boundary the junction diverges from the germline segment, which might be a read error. CDR3 sequence (DNA): TGTGCCAGCGGCCAGGGGTTTGGCAATGAGCAGTTCTTC. The encoded protein is CASGQGFGNEQFF. The genes are TRBV14 and TRBJ2-1, with a weak D call TRBD1 (6 bases). The CDR3 is 13 residues long. Germline CDR1 SGHDN, CDR2 FVKESK.

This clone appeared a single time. The CDR3 spells CASSSSGRGNNYGYTF. As DNA, the CDR3 is TGTGCCAGCAGCTCCTCGGGTAGGGGCAATAACTATGGCTACACCTTC. V usage is TRBV7-8 and J usage is TRBJ1-2; possible D gene TRBD1, 5 bases. The CDR3 sequence is 16 residues long. The germline CDR1 and CDR2 sequences are SGHVS and FQNEAQ. V was cut by 4 bases and J by 1 base, with 16 bases left in between.

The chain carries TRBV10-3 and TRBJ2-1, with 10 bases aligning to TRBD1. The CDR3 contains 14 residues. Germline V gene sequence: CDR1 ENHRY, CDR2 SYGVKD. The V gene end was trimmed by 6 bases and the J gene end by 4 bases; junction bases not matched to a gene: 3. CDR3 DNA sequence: TGTGCCATCAGCCCGGGACAGGGGTACAATGAGCAGTTCTTC. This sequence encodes CAISPGQGYNEQFF.

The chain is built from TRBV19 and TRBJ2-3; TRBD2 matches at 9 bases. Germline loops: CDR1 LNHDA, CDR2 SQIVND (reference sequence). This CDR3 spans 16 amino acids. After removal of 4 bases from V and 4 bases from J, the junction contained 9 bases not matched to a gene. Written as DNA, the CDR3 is TGTGCCAGTAGTAGCTTGGTAGCGGGAGCGTCAGATACGCAGTATTTT. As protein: CASSSLVAGASDTQYF.

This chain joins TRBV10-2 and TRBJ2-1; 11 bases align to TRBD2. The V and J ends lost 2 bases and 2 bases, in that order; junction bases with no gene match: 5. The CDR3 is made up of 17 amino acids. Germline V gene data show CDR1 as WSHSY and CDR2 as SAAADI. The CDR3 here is CASSEVTSGSTYNEQFF. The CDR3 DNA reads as TGCGCCAGCAGTGAGGTTACTAGCGGGAGTACCTACAATGAGCAGTTCTTC.

Written as DNA, the CDR3 is TGTGCCAGCAGTGTTCAGGCTACGAAGCAGTACTTC. Its translation: CASSVQATKQYF. The rearrangement joins TRBV2 to TRBJ2-7; unclear D gene. From germline, CDR1 is SNHLY and CDR2 FYNNEI. V gave up 4 bases and J gave up 8 bases, with 12 bases separating them. The CDR3 covers 12 residues.

CDR3 region: CASSKVSPQHF. CDR3 bases: TGTGCCAGCAGTAAGGTTTCGCCCCAGCATTTT. This chain connects TRBV12-3 or TRBV12-4 to TRBJ1-5; D uncertain. The CDR3 sequence is 11 residues long. Trimming cost V 5 bases and J 9 bases, with 8 bases left between them.

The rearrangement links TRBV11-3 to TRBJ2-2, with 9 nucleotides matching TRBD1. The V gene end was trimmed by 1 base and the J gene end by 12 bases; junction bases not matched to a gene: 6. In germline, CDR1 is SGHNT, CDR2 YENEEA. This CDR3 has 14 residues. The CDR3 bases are TGTGCCAGCAGCTTAGGTGCACAGGGGGCGAAGCTGTTTTTT. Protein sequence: CASSLGAQGAKLFF.

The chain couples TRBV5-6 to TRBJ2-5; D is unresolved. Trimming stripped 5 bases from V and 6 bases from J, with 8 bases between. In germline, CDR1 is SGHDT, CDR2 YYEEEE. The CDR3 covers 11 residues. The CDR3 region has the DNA TGTGCCAGCAGTATTAGGCAGACCCAGTACTTC. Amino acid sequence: CASSIRQTQYF.

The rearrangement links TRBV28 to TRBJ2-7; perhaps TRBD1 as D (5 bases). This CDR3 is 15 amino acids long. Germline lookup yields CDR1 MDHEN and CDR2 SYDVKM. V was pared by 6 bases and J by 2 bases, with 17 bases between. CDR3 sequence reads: CASRPQGSSTYEQYF. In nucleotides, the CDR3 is TGTGCCAGCAGACCTCAGGGAAGTTCAACCTACGAGCAGTACTTC. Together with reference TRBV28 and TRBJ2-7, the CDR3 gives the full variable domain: DVKVTQSSRYLVKRTGEKVFLECVQDMDHENMFWYRQDPGLGLRLIYFSYDVKMKEKGDIPEGYSVSREKKERFSLILESASTNQTSMYLCASRPQGSSTYEQYFGPGTRLTVT.

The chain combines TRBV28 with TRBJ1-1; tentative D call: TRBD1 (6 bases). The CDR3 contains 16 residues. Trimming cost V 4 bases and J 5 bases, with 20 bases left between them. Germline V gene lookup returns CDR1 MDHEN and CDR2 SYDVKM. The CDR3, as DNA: TGTGCCAGCAGTTCGAGGGGGTTTGCAGGGCGTACTGAAGCTTTCTTT. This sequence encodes CASSSRGFAGRTEAFF.

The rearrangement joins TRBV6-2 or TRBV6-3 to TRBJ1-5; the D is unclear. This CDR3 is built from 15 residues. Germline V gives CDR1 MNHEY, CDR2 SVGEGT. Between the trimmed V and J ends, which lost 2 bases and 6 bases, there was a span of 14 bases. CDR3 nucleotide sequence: TGTGCCAGCAGTTACCTAGCAACATTGGGTCAGCCCCAGCATTTT. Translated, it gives CASSYLATLGQPQHF.

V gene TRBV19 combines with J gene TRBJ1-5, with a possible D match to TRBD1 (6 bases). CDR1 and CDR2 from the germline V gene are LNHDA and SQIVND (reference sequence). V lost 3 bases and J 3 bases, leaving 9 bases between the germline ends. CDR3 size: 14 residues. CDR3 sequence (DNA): TGTGCCAGTAGTATTGCAGGGGACAATCAGCCCCAGCATTTT. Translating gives CASSIAGDNQPQHF.

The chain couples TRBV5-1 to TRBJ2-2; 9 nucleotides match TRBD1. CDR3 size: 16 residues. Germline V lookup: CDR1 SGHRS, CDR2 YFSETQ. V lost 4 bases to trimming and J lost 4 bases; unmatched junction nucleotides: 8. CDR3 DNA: TGCGCCAGCAGCGGACCTGGGACAGGGTCCACCGGGGAGCTGTTTTTT. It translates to CASSGPGTGSTGELFF.

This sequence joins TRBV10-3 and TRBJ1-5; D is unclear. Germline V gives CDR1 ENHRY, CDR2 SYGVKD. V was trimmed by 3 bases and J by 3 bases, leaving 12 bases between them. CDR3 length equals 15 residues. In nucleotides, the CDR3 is TGTGCCATCAGTGACTCGGACGGTTTCAATCAGCCCCAGCATTTT. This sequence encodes CAISDSDGFNQPQHF.

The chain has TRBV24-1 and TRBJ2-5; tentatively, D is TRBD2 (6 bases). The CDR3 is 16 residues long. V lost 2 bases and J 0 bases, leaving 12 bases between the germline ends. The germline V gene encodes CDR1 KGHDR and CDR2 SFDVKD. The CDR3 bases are TGTGCCACCAGTGATTGGGACTCCCCAAACCAAGAGACCCAGTACTTC. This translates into CATSDWDSPNQETQYF.